These T cell receptor beta chains were read from a single sample in a study of identical twins. TCRdb reprocessed the 5' RACE reads via MiXCR and lists one record per CDR3 protein. The sample has a few hundred thousand distinct CDR3 sequences, 9% to 15% seen once. This same sample was also part of a study on yellow fever vaccine responses in identical twins.

The specimen was CD8+ T cells sorted from blood. Every receptor here comes from a woman under 30 in good health. The CDR3 runs from the conserved cysteine through the conserved F or W. The D gene is left open where the match is weak. The listing skips clone size in some rows; elsewhere it reads once, few, many or a size class.

TRBV24-1,.,TRBJ2-2,.,CATSDWTENTGELFF,TGTGCCACCAGTGATTGGACGGAGAACACCGGGGAGCTGTTTTTT
TRBV29-1,.,TRBJ1-4,TRBD1,CSVKGGRLFF,TGCAGCGTTAAAGGGGGCAGACTGTTTTTT
TRBV5-1,few,TRBJ2-5,TRBD1,CASGPGQGKETQYF,TGCGCCAGCGGGCCGGGACAGGGGAAAGAGACCCAGTACTTC
TRBV18,many,TRBJ2-7,.,CASSLDQGPEQYF,TGTGCCAGCTCACTAGACCAGGGGCCCGAGCAGTACTTC
TRBV10-3,few,TRBJ2-1,.,CAISESDEQFF,TGTGCCATCAGTGAGTCTGATGAGCAGTTCTTC
TRBV4-2,.,TRBJ2-1,TRBD2,CASSQEAWTSGRTTFYNEQFF,TGTGCCAGCAGCCAGGAAGCTTGGACTAGCGGGAGGACAACCTTCTACAATGAGCAGTTCTTC
TRBV6-5,.,TRBJ1-1,TRBD1,CASSYSDNRGPNTEAFF,TGTGCCAGCAGTTACTCGGACAACAGGGGCCCGAACACTGAAGCTTTCTTT
TRBV24-1,.,TRBJ2-1,.,CATSGGFNEQFF,TGTGCCACCAGTGGTGGGTTCAATGAGCAGTTCTTC
TRBV28,.,TRBJ2-7,TRBD2,CASSFGGVNDEQYF,TGTGCCAGCAGTTTTGGGGGGGTTAACGACGAGCAGTACTTC
TRBV9,.,TRBJ2-1,TRBD2,CASSNGLAGYEQFF,TGTGCCAGCAGCAACGGACTAGCGGGTTATGAGCAGTTCTTC
TRBV28,.,TRBJ2-7,TRBD2,CASSLGRLASSYEQYF,TGTGCCAGCAGTTTAGGGCGACTAGCGAGCTCCTACGAGCAGTACTTC
TRBV5-5,few,TRBJ2-1,.,CASSYRLAGYEQFF,TGTGCCAGCAGCTACCGGCTAGCTGGGTATGAGCAGTTCTTC
TRBV12-3/TRBV12-4,.,TRBJ2-3,TRBD2,CASSPDSLREGSDTQYF,TGTGCCAGCAGTCCAGATTCTCTCCGGGAGGGCTCAGATACGCAGTATTTT
TRBV28,.,TRBJ1-2,.,CASSLTQGLYGYTF,TGTGCCAGCAGTCTTACCCAGGGTTTATATGGCTACACCTTC
TRBV2,few,TRBJ2-2,TRBD2,CASSDGSRRGFTGELFF,TGTGCCAGCAGTGACGGGTCGAGGCGGGGGTTCACCGGGGAGCTGTTTTTT
TRBV4-1,.,TRBJ1-2,.,CASSPTEQNYGYTF,TGCGCCAGCAGCCCTACGGAACAGAACTATGGCTACACCTTC
TRBV24-1,.,TRBJ1-1,.,CATSLSGKTEAFF,TGTGCCACCAGTTTAAGTGGGAAAACTGAAGCTTTCTTT
TRBV21-1,.,TRBJ1-4,.,CASSKGRRGHEKLFF,TGTGCCAGCAGCAAAGGGCGAAGGGGGCATGAAAAACTGTTTTTT
TRBV27,.,TRBJ2-3,TRBD2,CASRIGLAGDVDTQYF,TGTGCCAGCAGAATCGGACTAGCGGGAGACGTAGATACGCAGTATTTT
TRBV27,many,TRBJ1-5,.,CASSPRWIPHQPQHF,TGTGCCAGCAGTCCCCGGTGGATTCCCCATCAGCCCCAGCATTTT
TRBV29-1,few,TRBJ2-2,.,CSVDGGRSGTGELFF,TGCAGCGTTGATGGAGGCCGATCGGGCACCGGGGAGCTGTTTTTT
TRBV11-2,once,TRBJ2-5,.,CASSWREETQYF,TGTGCCAGCAGCTGGAGGGAAGAGACCCAGTACTTC
TRBV11-2,few,TRBJ2-7,.,CASSPSMSYEQYF,TGTGCCAGCAGCCCTTCGATGAGCTACGAGCAGTACTTC
TRBV20-1,few,TRBJ2-7,.,CSARDLADYEQYF,TGCAGTGCTAGAGATCTAGCCGATTACGAGCAGTACTTC
TRBV24-1,.,TRBJ1-1,TRBD1,CAAFSTRDRTYGPTEAFF,TGTGCCGCCTTCTCGACCCGGGACAGGACCTACGGCCCCACTGAAGCTTTCTTT
TRBV2,.,TRBJ1-5,.,CASSGMDKSNQPQHF,TGTGCCAGCAGTGGGATGGACAAATCCAATCAGCCCCAGCATTTT
TRBV7-3,few,TRBJ2-1,TRBD2,CASSLKGGYNSGRENEQFF,TGTGCCAGCAGCTTAAAGGGTGGTTATAATAGCGGGAGGGAAAATGAGCAGTTCTTC
TRBV7-7,.,TRBJ2-5,TRBD2,CASSLYSGGPQETQYF,TGTGCCAGCAGCTTGTACAGCGGGGGGCCTCAAGAGACCCAGTACTTC
TRBV12-3/TRBV12-4,many,TRBJ2-1,TRBD2,CASSSYPSGSSYNEQFF,TGTGCCAGCAGTTCCTATCCTAGCGGGAGTTCCTACAATGAGCAGTTCTTC
TRBV28,few,TRBJ2-1,.,CASSWGWGTHLTEGNEQFF,TGTGCCAGCAGTTGGGGGTGGGGGACCCATTTGACGGAAGGTAATGAGCAGTTCTTC
TRBV7-8,.,TRBJ1-1,TRBD1,CASSAKGGVPFEAFF,TGTGCCAGCAGCGCCAAAGGGGGCGTCCCCTTTGAAGCTTTCTTT
TRBV9,.,TRBJ2-1,.,CASEVNEQFF,TGTGCCAGCGAGGTCAATGAGCAGTTCTTC
TRBV2,.,TRBJ2-2,.,CASSEGPTNTGELFF,TGTGCCAGCAGTGAAGGGCCAACAAACACCGGGGAGCTGTTTTTT
TRBV11-2,few,TRBJ2-1,.,CASSLRSGREQFF,TGTGCCAGCAGCCTGAGGTCGGGGAGGGAGCAGTTCTTC
TRBV14,.,TRBJ2-7,.,CASSFRAYLAEQYF,TGTGCCAGCAGCTTCCGGGCCTATCTCGCCGAGCAGTACTTC
TRBV13,many,TRBJ2-5,TRBD2,CASSTLAGAVETQYF,TGTGCCAGCAGCACCCTAGCGGGAGCGGTAGAGACCCAGTACTTC
TRBV24-1,.,TRBJ2-1,TRBD2,CATSDFREGLNEQFF,TGTGCCACCAGTGATTTTCGGGAGGGCCTAAATGAGCAGTTCTTC
TRBV6-1,once,TRBJ2-3,TRBD2,CASSAIAGAPDTQYF,TGTGCCAGCAGTGCAATAGCGGGAGCTCCAGATACGCAGTATTTT
TRBV2,.,TRBJ2-3,TRBD1,CASSGTGGTTDTQYF,TGTGCCAGCAGCGGGACAGGGGGGACCACAGATACGCAGTATTTT
TRBV5-1,.,TRBJ2-5,.,CASSFYSRVGETQYF,TGCGCCAGCAGCTTCTACTCTAGGGTTGGTGAGACCCAGTACTTC
TRBV7-2,few,TRBJ2-1,.,CASSLGLKGDLSSYNEQFF,TGTGCCAGCAGCTTAGGGCTAAAGGGGGACCTAAGCTCCTACAATGAGCAGTTCTTC
TRBV20-1,few,TRBJ2-1,TRBD2,CSAKLAGGYNEQFF,TGCAGTGCTAAATTAGCGGGGGGCTACAATGAGCAGTTCTTC
TRBV12-3/TRBV12-4,.,TRBJ2-7,.,CASSYPTGGGSWEQYF,TGTGCCAGCAGTTATCCAACAGGGGGGGGGAGCTGGGAGCAGTACTTC
TRBV29-1,.,TRBJ2-1,TRBD2,CSVAGLAGTYNEQFF,TGCAGCGTCGCCGGACTAGCGGGGACCTACAATGAGCAGTTCTTC
TRBV2,few,TRBJ2-1,TRBD1,CASSEEDRAYEQFF,TGTGCCAGCAGTGAGGAGGACAGGGCCTATGAGCAGTTCTTC
TRBV20-1,.,TRBJ2-3,TRBD2,CCARDLMSGSGTDTQYF,TGCTGTGCTAGAGACCTCATGAGCGGGAGTGGTACAGATACGCAGTATTTT
TRBV7-8,few,TRBJ2-1,TRBD2,CASSARGVVNEQFF,TGTGCCAGCAGCGCCCGGGGGGTTGTGAATGAGCAGTTCTTC
TRBV11-2,few,TRBJ2-1,TRBD2,CASSPKTSGGVDEQFF,TGTGCCAGCAGCCCTAAGACTAGCGGGGGGGTGGATGAGCAGTTCTTC
TRBV27,few,TRBJ2-3,.,CASSSLGSSGTTDTQYF,TGTGCCAGCAGTTCCCTTGGTTCCTCAGGGACCACAGATACGCAGTATTTT
TRBV20-1,many,TRBJ2-7,TRBD1,CSAYRGNEQYF,TGCAGTGCCTACAGGGGCAACGAGCAGTACTTC
TRBV6-4,.,TRBJ1-2,.,CASSDVPWYGYTF,TGTGCCAGCAGTGATGTCCCGTGGTATGGCTACACCTTC
TRBV7-9,many,TRBJ2-5,.,CASSFGEGTQYF,TGTGCCAGCAGCTTTGGGGAAGGGACCCAGTACTTC
TRBV13,.,TRBJ2-7,.,CASSPRGLGGGEQYF,TGTGCCAGCAGCCCCAGGGGGCTGGGGGGGGGCGAGCAGTACTTC
TRBV20-1,few,TRBJ2-2,.,CSARDRVNTGELFF,TGCAGTGCTAGGGACAGAGTTAACACCGGGGAGCTGTTTTTT